This T cell receptor (beta chain) was captured in a study of blood T cell repertoires in COVID-19. The CDR3 is 16 residues long. V lost 0 bases to trimming and J lost 7 bases; unmatched junction nucleotides: 11. The germline gives CDR1 SGDLS, CDR2 YYNGEE. It was during active infection that Seattle patients were enrolled and then longitudinally followed. The repertoire was sequenced with immunoSEQ multiplex PCR; TCRdb's copy has only in-frame clones and lacks some. Found here are about 160,000 clones, over 90% of them singletons; the top ten hold around 2%. The receptor's source is a woman in her fifties or sixties with COVID-19, enrolled during active disease. The material sequenced was peripheral blood. This rearrangement joins TRBV9 to TRBJ1-2; 8 nucleotides match TRBD1. This CDR3 is CASSVEQGALLSGYTF. In DNA form, the CDR3 reads TGTGCCAGCAGCGTAGAGCAGGGGGCGCTTTTAAGTGGCTACACCTTC.